The next 8 T cell receptor beta chains were all read from a single sample in a study of shared clonotypes between healthy human individuals (dated by TCRdb to 2018 to 2020). For the CD8 naive samples, CD45RO-negative cells were positively selected for CCR7, yielding a CD45RA+CCR7+ population from which TemRA cells were excluded. Library generation was performed with the immunoSEQ multiplex PCR assay. This immuneACCESS table, as held by TCRdb, lists in-frame sequences with V and J called but not all clones. Of the missing ones, under half trace to an unresolved V gene in checked studies; the others have no known cause. The sample table records about 2 million clones; approximately 94% of these occur just once. The leading ten clones occupy 0.9% to 1.3% of the sample. Sequencing used naive CD8+ T cells sorted from blood. The cell subset or site label here, explained by the study, means: CD45RA+CCR7+. The receptor set was obtained from a man younger than 35 in good health.

J is TRBJ2-5 and V is TRBV29-1; D remains ambiguous. Germline V lookup: CDR1 SQVTM, CDR2 ANQGSEA. The length of the CDR3 is 14 residues. Trimming took 4 bases from V and 4 from J, leaving 16 bases between them. Here the CDR3 reads CSVVPYGYGETQYF. CDR3 DNA sequence: TGCAGCGTTGTTCCATACGGTTACGGAGAGACCCAGTACTTC.

Points on this clone: The same CDR3 arises from other DNA sequences in this sample as well. This chain links TRBV5-6 with TRBJ2-7, with D perhaps matching TRBD2 (6 bases). Trimming shortened V by 3 bases and J by 1 base, and 11 bases separated the two germline ends. The CDR3 has 14 residues. Germline V lookup: CDR1 SGHDT, CDR2 YYEEEE. The CDR3 region has the DNA TGTGCCAGCAGCTCGCGGGACCGGTCCTACGAGCAGTACTTC. It codes for CASSSRDRSYEQYF.

The chain uses TRBV5-1 and TRBJ2-1, with TRBD2 identical over 8 bases. This CDR3 is 14 amino acids long. The V gene's germline CDR1 is SGHRS and CDR2 YFSETQ. J was trimmed by 1 base and V by 6 bases; bases with no gene match: 3. CDR3 in amino acids: CASKERESYNEQFF. The CDR3 DNA is TGCGCCAGCAAAGAGCGGGAGTCCTACAATGAGCAGTTCTTC.

The rearrangement joins TRBV6-6 to TRBJ2-3; D may match TRBD1 or TRBD2 (5 bases each). From germline, CDR1 is MNHNY and CDR2 SVGAGI (reference sequence). This CDR3 has 15 residues. V was trimmed by 3 bases and J by 1 base, leaving 11 bases between them. CDR3 sequence reads: CASSYGTPGTDTQYF. In DNA, the CDR3 is TGTGCCAGCAGTTATGGGACCCCTGGCACAGATACGCAGTATTTT.

V usage is TRBV6-5 and J usage is TRBJ2-6; D not resolved. Deletions cut 8 bases from V and 0 bases from J, with 11 bases between. CDR3 length: 15 residues. Germline lookup yields CDR1 MNHEY and CDR2 SVGAGI. The CDR3 nucleotides are TGTGCCAGCGGGCCCGCGAACTCTGGGGCCAACGTCCTGACTTTC. It encodes CASGPANSGANVLTF.

V gene TRBV10-3 combines with J gene TRBJ2-2; the D is unclear. CDR1 and CDR2 (germline): ENHRY, SYGVKD. This CDR3 is built from 16 residues. V was trimmed by 0 bases and J by 2 bases, leaving 10 bases between them. The CDR3 DNA is TGTGCCATCAGTGAGTCTAACAGAAAAAACACCGGGGAGCTGTTTTTT. Its protein is CAISESNRKNTGELFF.

The chain is built from TRBV5-6 and TRBJ1-4, with TRBD1 as a possible D gene (6 bases). The germline CDR1 and CDR2 sequences are SGHDT and YYEEEE. Trimming cost V 6 bases and J 7 bases, with 10 bases left between them. CDR3 size: 12 residues. CDR3 DNA sequence: TGTGCCAGCACCGAGGGGGGTGAAAAACTGTTTTTT. Translated, it gives CASTEGGEKLFF.

The rearrangement joins TRBV27 to TRBJ1-6, with 12 bases lining up with TRBD1. The CDR3 extends over 18 amino acids. Germline V gene lookup returns CDR1 MNHEY and CDR2 SMNVEV (reference sequence). The V segment lost 4 bases and the J segment 0 bases; nucleotides outside the gene matches: 4. As DNA, the CDR3 is TGTGCCAGCAGTTCCGGGACAGGGGGCTTCTCCTATAATTCACCCCTCCACTTT. Encoded protein: CASSSGTGGFSYNSPLHF.